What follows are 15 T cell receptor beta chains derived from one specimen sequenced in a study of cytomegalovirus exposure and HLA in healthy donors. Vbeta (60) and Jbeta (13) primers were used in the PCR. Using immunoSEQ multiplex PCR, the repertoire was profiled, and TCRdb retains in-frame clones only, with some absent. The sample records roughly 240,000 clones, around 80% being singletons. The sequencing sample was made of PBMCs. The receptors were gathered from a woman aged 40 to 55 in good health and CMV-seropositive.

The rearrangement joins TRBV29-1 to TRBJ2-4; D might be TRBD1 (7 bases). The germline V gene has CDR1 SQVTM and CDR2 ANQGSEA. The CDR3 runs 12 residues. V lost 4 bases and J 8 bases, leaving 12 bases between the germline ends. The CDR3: CSVGGTEDIQYF. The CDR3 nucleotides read TGCAGCGTTGGCGGGACAGAAGACATTCAGTACTTC.

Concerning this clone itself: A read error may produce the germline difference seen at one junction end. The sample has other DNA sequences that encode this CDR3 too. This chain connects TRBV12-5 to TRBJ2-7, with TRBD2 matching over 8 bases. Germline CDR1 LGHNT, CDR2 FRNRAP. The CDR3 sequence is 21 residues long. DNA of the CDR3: TGTGCTAGTGGTTTGGCCCGCCCCGGCAGCGGGAGTTTAGGCGCCAACTACGAGCAGTACTTT. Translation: CASGLARPGSGSLGANYEQYF.

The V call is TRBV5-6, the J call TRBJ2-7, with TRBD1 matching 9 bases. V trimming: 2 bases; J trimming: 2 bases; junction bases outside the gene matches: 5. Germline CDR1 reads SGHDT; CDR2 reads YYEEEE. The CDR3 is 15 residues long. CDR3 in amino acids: CASSFRGQGTYEQYF. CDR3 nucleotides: TGTGCCAGCAGCTTTAGGGGACAGGGAACCTACGAGCAGTACTTC.

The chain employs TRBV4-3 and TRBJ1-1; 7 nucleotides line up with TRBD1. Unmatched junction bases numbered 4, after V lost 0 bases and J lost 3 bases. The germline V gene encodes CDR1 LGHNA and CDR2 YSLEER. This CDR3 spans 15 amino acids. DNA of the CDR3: TGCGCCAGCAGCCAAGAGGGAGACAGGGACACTGAAGCTTTCTTT. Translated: CASSQEGDRDTEAFF.

CDR3: CASSLGQGSYNEQFF. Written as DNA, the CDR3 is TGTGCCAGCAGCTTAGGTCAGGGGTCCTACAATGAGCAGTTCTTC. The gene calls are TRBV11-2 and TRBJ2-1, with TRBD1 as a possible D gene (6 bases). Germline loops: CDR1 SGHAT, CDR2 FQNNGV. Trimming stripped 1 base from V and 1 base from J, with 8 bases between. The CDR3 totals 15 residues.

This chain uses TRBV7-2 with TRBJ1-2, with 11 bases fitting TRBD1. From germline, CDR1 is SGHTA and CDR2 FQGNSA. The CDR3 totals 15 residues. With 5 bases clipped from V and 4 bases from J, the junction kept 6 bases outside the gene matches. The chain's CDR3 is CASSRRGTGGYGYTF. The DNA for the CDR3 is TGTGCCAGCAGCCGAAGAGGGACAGGGGGCTATGGCTACACCTTC.

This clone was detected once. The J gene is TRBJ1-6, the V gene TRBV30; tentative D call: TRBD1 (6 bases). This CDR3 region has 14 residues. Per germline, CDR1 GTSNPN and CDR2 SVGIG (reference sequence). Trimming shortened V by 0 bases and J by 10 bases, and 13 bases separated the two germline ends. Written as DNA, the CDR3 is TGTGCCTGGAGTGTACGGGTGGGGGCCTCACCCCTCCACTTT. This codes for CAWSVRVGASPLHF.

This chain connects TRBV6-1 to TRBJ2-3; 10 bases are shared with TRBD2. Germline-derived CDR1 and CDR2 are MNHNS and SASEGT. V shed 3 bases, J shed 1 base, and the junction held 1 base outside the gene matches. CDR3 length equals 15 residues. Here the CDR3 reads CASSDSGGGTDTQYF. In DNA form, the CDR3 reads TGTGCCAGCAGTGACAGCGGGGGGGGCACAGATACGCAGTATTTT.

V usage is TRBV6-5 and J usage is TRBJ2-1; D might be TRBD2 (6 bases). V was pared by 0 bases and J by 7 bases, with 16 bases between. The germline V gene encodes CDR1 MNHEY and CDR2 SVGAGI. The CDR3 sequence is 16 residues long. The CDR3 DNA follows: TGTGCCAGCAGTTACTCTAGGGGAGGCCTGGGGAATGAGCAGTTCTTC. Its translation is CASSYSRGGLGNEQFF.

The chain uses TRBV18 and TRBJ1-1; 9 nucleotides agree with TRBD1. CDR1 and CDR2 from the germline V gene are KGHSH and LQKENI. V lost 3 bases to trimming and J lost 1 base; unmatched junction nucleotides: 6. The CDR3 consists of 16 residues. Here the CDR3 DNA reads TGTGCCAGCTCACCCACCTTACAGGGGGCGAACACTGAAGCTTTCTTT. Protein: CASSPTLQGANTEAFF. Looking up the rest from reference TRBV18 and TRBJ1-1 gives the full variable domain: NAGVMQNPRHLVRRRGQEARLRCSPMKGHSHVYWYRQLPEEGLKFMVYLQKENIIDESGMPKERFSAEFPKEGPSILRIQQVVRGDSAAYFCASSPTLQGANTEAFFGQGTRLTVV.

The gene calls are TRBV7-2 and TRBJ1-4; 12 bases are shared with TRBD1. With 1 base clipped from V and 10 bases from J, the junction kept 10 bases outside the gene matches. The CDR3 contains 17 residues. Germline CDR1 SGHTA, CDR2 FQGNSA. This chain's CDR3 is CASSLDPGQGAYGKLFF. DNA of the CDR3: TGTGCCAGCAGCTTAGATCCGGGACAGGGGGCGTATGGAAAACTGTTTTTT. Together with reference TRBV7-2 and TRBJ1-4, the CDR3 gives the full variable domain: GAGVSQSPSNKVTEKGKDVELRCDPISGHTALYWYRQSLGQGLEFLIYFQGNSAPDKSGLPSDRFSAERTGGSVSTLTIQRTQQEDSAVYLCASSLDPGQGAYGKLFFGSGTQLSVL.

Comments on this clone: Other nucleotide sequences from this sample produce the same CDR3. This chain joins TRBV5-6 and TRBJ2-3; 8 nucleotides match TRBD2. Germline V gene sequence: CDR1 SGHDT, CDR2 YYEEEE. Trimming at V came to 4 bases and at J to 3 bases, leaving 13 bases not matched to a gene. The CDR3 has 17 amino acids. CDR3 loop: CASSLLLQRELTDTQYF. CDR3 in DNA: TGTGCCAGCAGCCTGCTCCTCCAGCGGGAGTTGACAGATACGCAGTATTTT. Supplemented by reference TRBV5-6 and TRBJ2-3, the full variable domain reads DAGVTQSPTHLIKTRGQQVTLRCSPKSGHDTVSWYQQALGQGPQFIFQYYEEEERQRGNFPDRFSGHQFPNYSSELNVNALLLGDSALYLCASSLLLQRELTDTQYFGPGTRLTVL.

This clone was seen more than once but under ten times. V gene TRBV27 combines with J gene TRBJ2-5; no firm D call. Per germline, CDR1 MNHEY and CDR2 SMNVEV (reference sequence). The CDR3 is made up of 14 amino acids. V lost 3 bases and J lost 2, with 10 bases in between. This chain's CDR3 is CASSFNNRQETQYF. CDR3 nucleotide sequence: TGTGCCAGCAGTTTTAACAACAGACAAGAGACCCAGTACTTC.

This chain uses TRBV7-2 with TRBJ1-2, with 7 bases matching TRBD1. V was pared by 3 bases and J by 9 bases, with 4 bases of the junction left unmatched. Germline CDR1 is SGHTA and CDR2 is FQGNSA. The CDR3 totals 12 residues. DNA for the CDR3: TGTGCCAGCAGCTTTACAGGGGATCGCTACACCTTC. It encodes CASSFTGDRYTF.

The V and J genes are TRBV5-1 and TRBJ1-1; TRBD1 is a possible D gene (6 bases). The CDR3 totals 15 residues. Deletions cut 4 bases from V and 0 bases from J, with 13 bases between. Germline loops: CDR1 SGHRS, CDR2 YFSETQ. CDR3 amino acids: CASSPRDILNTEAFF. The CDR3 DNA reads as TGCGCCAGCAGCCCCCGGGACATTTTGAACACTGAAGCTTTCTTT.